The T cell receptor (beta chain) under discussion was sequenced for a study of cytomegalovirus exposure and HLA in healthy donors. Study-wide results and limits: Reportedly, a later analysis found an Asian-associated ancestry cluster had fewer N-insertions than the approximately 600-donor mean. When the data were analyzed later, several of the most significant clusters appeared to be linked to common viral pathogens. V- and J-gene trimming in TCR beta was tied to a missense DCLRE1C variant by an analysis performed later. A later look showed TCR association rates differing by HLA locus, highest for DRB1 and lowest for HLA-C.

Both 60 Vbeta primers and 13 Jbeta primers went into the PCR. Method: immunoSEQ multiplex PCR; TCRdb's copy keeps in-frame clones and lacks some. This repertoire shows approximately 150,000 clones, 66% found once; its top ten account for 6.5%. Comments on this clone: The antigen remains unidentified.

The CDR3 consists of 19 residues. Per the germline V gene, CDR1 is SGHRS and CDR2 is YFSETQ. The V gene end was trimmed by 0 bases and the J gene end by 8 bases; junction bases not matched to a gene: 15. Input material: PBMCs. V is TRBV5-1 and J is TRBJ2-1, with TRBD2 matching 12 bases. The sequence was collected from a woman aged 60 to 75 in good health and CMV-seronegative. The CDR3 reads CASSLDPWLAGGPRDEQFF. The DNA for the CDR3 is TGCGCCAGCAGCTTGGACCCTTGGCTAGCGGGAGGGCCTCGGGATGAGCAGTTCTTC.